The rows below give T cell receptor beta chains drawn from one sample of a study of cytomegalovirus exposure and HLA in healthy donors. This table comes from immunoSEQ multiplex PCR, and its TCRdb copy is limited to in-frame clones, with some not included. The profile shows about 200,000 clones, 75% to 90% of them singletons. What was sequenced was PBMCs. These receptor sequences come from a woman in her forties or fifties in good health and CMV-seropositive. The CDR3 runs from the conserved cysteine through the conserved F or W. The order of the fields is D gene, V gene, J gene, clone size, CDR3 length, CDR3 protein, CDR3 DNA. The D gene is left open where the match is weak. Clone size is not always given. Where it is, it says once, few, many or a class for expanded clones.

D: TRBD1; V: TRBV7-6; J: TRBJ2-6; size: NA; length: 15; CDR3: CASSPTGAGANGLTF; DNA: TGTGCCAGCAGCCCGACAGGGGCTGGGGCCAACGGCCTGACTTTC
D: TRBD1; V: TRBV2; J: TRBJ1-4; size: few; length: 17; CDR3: CASSAWGRGTTNEKLFF; DNA: TGTGCCAGCAGTGCCTGGGGCAGGGGGACAACTAATGAAAAACTGTTTTTT
D: TRBD2; V: TRBV19; J: TRBJ2-3; size: few; length: 17; CDR3: CASSIGWLAGGADTQYF; DNA: TGTGCCAGTAGTATAGGGTGGCTAGCGGGGGGGGCAGATACGCAGTATTTT
D: NA; V: TRBV20-1; J: TRBJ2-7; size: NA; length: 11; CDR3: CSVLYSYEQYF; DNA: TGCAGTGTTTTGTACTCCTACGAGCAGTACTTC
D: NA; V: TRBV5-8; J: TRBJ2-3; size: NA; length: 14; CDR3: CASSLGPSTDTQYF; DNA: TGTGCCAGCAGCTTGGGGCCAAGCACAGATACGCAGTATTTT
D: TRBD2; V: TRBV7-9; J: TRBJ2-3; size: NA; length: 15; CDR3: CASSLALAGTDTQYF; DNA: TGTGCCAGCAGCTTAGCACTAGCGGGAACAGATACGCAGTATTTT
D: TRBD1; V: TRBV9; J: TRBJ2-5; size: NA; length: 16; CDR3: CASSAHGRGQAETQYF; DNA: TGTGCCAGCAGCGCCCACGGACGAGGACAGGCGGAGACCCAGTACTTC
D: TRBD2; V: TRBV19; J: TRBJ2-7; size: NA; length: 15; CDR3: CASSSRLAPGYEQYF; DNA: TGTGCCAGTAGTTCACGACTAGCGCCAGGCTACGAGCAGTACTTC
D: TRBD1; V: TRBV5-1; J: TRBJ2-2; size: NA; length: 14; CDR3: CASSHDRANGELFF; DNA: TGCGCCAGCAGCCACGACAGGGCGAACGGGGAGCTGTTTTTT
D: TRBD1; V: TRBV19; J: TRBJ1-2; size: NA; length: 14; CDR3: CASRITGGYYGYTF; DNA: TGTGCCAGCCGAATCACAGGGGGCTACTATGGCTACACCTTC
D: NA; V: TRBV7-9; J: TRBJ1-5; size: few; length: 13; CDR3: CASSLTEYQPQHF; DNA: TGTGCCAGCAGCTTAACCGAGTATCAGCCCCAGCATTTT
D: TRBD1; V: TRBV7-2; J: TRBJ2-5; size: NA; length: 14; CDR3: CASSWDRAQETQYF; DNA: TGTGCCAGCAGCTGGGACAGGGCCCAAGAGACCCAGTACTTC
D: NA; V: TRBV1; J: TRBJ2-7; size: NA; length: 15; CDR3: CTRSGASDYSYEQYF; DNA: TGCACCAGGAGTGGAGCTAGCGATTACTCCTACGAGCAGTACTTC
D: NA; V: TRBV2; J: TRBJ1-1; size: NA; length: 14; CDR3: CASRDPTGSTEAFF; DNA: TGTGCCAGCAGGGACCCTACAGGGTCCACTGAAGCTTTCTTT
D: TRBD1; V: TRBV7-9; J: TRBJ2-7; size: NA; length: 15; CDR3: CASSRSGTGAYEQYF; DNA: TGTGCCAGCAGCAGATCCGGGACAGGGGCCTACGAGCAGTACTTC
D: NA; V: TRBV29-1; J: TRBJ1-1; size: NA; length: 13; CDR3: CSVEGALNTEAFF; DNA: TGCAGCGTTGAAGGAGCCTTGAACACTGAAGCTTTCTTT
D: TRBD1; V: TRBV4-3; J: TRBJ2-1; size: once; length: 16; CDR3: CASSQDRGQRRNEQFF; DNA: TGCGCCAGCAGCCAAGATCGGGGACAGAGGAGGAATGAGCAGTTCTTC
D: TRBD1; V: TRBV6-5; J: TRBJ1-2; size: NA; length: 15; CDR3: CASSYSITGADGYTF; DNA: TGTGCCAGCAGTTACTCGATTACAGGGGCCGATGGCTACACCTTC
D: NA; V: TRBV5-4; J: TRBJ1-6; size: NA; length: 15; CDR3: CASSPRAGANSPLHF; DNA: TGTGCCAGCAGCCCAAGGGCAGGGGCCAATTCACCCCTCCACTTT
D: NA; V: TRBV6-1; J: TRBJ2-3; size: NA; length: 14; CDR3: CASSPGSSTDTQYF; DNA: TGTGCCAGCAGTCCCGGGAGTAGCACAGATACGCAGTATTTT
D: NA; V: TRBV6-5; J: TRBJ2-3; size: few; length: 14; CDR3: CASSYSNPRDTQYF; DNA: TGTGCCAGCAGTTACTCGAATCCGCGGGATACGCAGTATTTT
D: TRBD1; V: TRBV28; J: TRBJ2-7; size: NA; length: 15; CDR3: CASSTRDRSIYEQYF; DNA: TGTGCCAGCAGTACCCGGGACAGAAGCATCTACGAGCAGTACTTC
D: NA; V: TRBV7-7; J: TRBJ2-2; size: NA; length: 15; CDR3: CASSARVGNTGELFF; DNA: TGTGCTAGCAGCGCCAGGGTGGGGAACACCGGGGAGCTGTTTTTT
D: NA; V: TRBV11-3; J: TRBJ2-5; size: NA; length: 15; CDR3: CASSLAPTGQETQYF; DNA: TGTGCCAGCAGCTTAGCCCCGACAGGCCAAGAGACCCAGTACTTC
D: NA; V: TRBV7-8; J: TRBJ2-7; size: NA; length: 16; CDR3: CASSQVDIGMAYEQYF; DNA: TGTGCCAGCAGCCAAGTGGACATAGGCATGGCCTACGAGCAGTACTTC
D: NA; V: TRBV20-1; J: TRBJ1-1; size: NA; length: 10; CDR3: CTMGHTEAFF; DNA: TGCACCATGGGGCACACTGAAGCTTTCTTT
D: NA; V: TRBV4-3; J: TRBJ2-7; size: NA; length: 17; CDR3: CASSQVGAPDLHYEQYF; DNA: TGCGCCAGCAGCCAAGTCGGAGCTCCTGATCTCCACTACGAGCAGTACTTC